The clone carrying this TCR beta chain showed up just a few times. Researchers ran the PCR with 60 Vbeta and 13 Jbeta primers. The protocol was immunoSEQ multiplex PCR, while the TCRdb copy is restricted to in-frame clones and leaves out a portion. Of roughly 100,000 clones in the sample, about two thirds were seen once. The source of the sample is a study of cytomegalovirus exposure and HLA in healthy donors. The CDR3 consists of 18 residues. Trimming removed 5 bases from V and 4 bases from J, with 26 bases in between. Germline V gene data show CDR1 as SGHAT and CDR2 as FQDESV (reference sequence). Material for sequencing was PBMCs. This TCR was sampled from a boy aged 10-17 years in good health and CMV-seronegative. The chain couples TRBV11-1 to TRBJ1-2, with D perhaps matching TRBD1 (5 bases). The CDR3 DNA is TGTGCCAGCAGCCGCCACCCGGCAGGGTTCCCTCTGGGCTATGGCTACACCTTC. It codes for CASSRHPAGFPLGYGYTF.